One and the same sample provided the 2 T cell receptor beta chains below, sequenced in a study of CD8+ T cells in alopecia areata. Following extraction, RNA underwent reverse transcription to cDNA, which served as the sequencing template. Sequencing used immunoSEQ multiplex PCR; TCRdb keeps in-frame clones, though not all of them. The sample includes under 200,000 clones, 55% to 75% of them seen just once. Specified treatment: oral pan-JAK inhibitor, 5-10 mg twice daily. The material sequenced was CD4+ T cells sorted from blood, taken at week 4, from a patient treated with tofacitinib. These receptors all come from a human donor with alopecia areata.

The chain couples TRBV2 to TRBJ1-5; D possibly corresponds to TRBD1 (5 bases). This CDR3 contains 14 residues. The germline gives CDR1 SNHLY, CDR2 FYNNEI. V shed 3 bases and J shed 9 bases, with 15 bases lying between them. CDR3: CASSDSRAIGPQHF. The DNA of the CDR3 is TGTGCCAGCAGTGATTCCAGGGCCATTGGGCCCCAGCATTTT. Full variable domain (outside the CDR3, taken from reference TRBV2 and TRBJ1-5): EPEVTQTPSHQVTQMGQEVILRCVPISNHLYFYWYRQILGQKVEFLVSFYNNEISEKSEIFDDQFSVERPDGSNFTLKIRSTKLEDSAMYFCASSDSRAIGPQHFGDGTRLSIL.

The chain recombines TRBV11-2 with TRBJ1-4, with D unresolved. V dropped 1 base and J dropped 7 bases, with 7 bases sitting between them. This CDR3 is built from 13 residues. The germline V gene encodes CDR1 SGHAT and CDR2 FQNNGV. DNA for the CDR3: TGTGCCAGCAGCTTAGGCTGGGTTGAAAAACTGTTTTTT. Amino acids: CASSLGWVEKLFF.